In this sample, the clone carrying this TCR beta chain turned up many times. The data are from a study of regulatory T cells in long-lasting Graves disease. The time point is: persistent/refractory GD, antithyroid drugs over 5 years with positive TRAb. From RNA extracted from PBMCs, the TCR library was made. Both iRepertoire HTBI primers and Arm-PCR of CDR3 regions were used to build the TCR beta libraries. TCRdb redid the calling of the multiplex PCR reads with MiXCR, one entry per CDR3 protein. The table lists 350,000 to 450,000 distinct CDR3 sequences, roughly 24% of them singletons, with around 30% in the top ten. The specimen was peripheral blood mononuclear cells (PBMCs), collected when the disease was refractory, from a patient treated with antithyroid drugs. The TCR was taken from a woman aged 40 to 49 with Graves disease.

CDR3 bases: TGTGCCAGCAGTGAAGCGGCTGGGTACAGGGGAGGGAGGCGGGAGACCCAGTACTTC. Translating gives CASSEAAGYRGGRRETQYF. This chain links TRBV2 with TRBJ2-5, with D perhaps matching TRBD1 or TRBD2 (7 bases each). V was trimmed by 0 bases and J by 5 bases, leaving 25 bases between them. Germline CDR1 is SNHLY and CDR2 is FYNNEI. The CDR3 loop spans 19 amino acids.